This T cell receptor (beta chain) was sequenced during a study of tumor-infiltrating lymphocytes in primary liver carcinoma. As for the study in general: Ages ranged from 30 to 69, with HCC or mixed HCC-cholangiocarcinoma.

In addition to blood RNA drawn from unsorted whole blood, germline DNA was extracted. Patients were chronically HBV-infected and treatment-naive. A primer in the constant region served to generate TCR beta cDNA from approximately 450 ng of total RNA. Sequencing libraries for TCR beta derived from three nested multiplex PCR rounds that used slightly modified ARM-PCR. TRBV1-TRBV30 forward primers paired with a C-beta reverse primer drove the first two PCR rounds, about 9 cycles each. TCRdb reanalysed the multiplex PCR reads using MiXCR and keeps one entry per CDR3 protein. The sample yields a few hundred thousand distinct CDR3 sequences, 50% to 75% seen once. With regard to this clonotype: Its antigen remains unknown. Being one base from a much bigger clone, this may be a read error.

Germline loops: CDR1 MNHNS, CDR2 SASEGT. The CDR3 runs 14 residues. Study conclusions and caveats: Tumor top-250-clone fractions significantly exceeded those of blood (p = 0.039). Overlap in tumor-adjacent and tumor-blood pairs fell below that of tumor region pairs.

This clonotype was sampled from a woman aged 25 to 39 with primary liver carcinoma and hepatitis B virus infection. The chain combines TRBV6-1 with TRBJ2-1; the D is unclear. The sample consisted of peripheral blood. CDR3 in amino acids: CATSRAGSYDEQFF. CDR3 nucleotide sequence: TGTGCCACCTCCCGGGCTGGGTCCTACGATGAGCAGTTCTTC.